The T cell receptor (beta chain) described here comes from a study of T cells in Graves' hyperthyroidism and ophthalmopathy. Germline V gene lookup returns CDR1 SGHAT and CDR2 FQNNGV. After removal of 0 bases from V and 0 bases from J, the junction contained 5 bases not matched to a gene. CDR3 length: 17 residues. This clonotype came up a few times. The investigators amplified TCR beta CDR3 regions from RNA transcripts. The primer set for the first-round RT-PCR of the TCR CDR3 was HTBI. TCRdb used MiXCR to reprocess the multiplex PCR reads, holding one entry per CDR3 protein. This sample yields 550,000 to 850,000 distinct CDR3 sequences, of which 18% are seen a single time; around 17% belongs to the top ten.

The clonotype originates from a woman aged 50 to 60 with Graves' hyperthyroidism that later progressed to Graves' ophthalmopathy. Sequenced: blood. This chain connects TRBV11-2 to TRBJ2-3; 8 bases are a match to TRBD2. The CDR3 sequence: CASSLDPSGFSTDTQYF. The CDR3, as DNA: TGTGCCAGCAGCTTAGATCCTAGCGGGTTTAGCACAGATACGCAGTATTTT.